The 18 T cell receptor beta chains listed next were all sequenced from one sample in a study of shared clonotypes between healthy human individuals. Profiled with immunoSEQ multiplex PCR; TCRdb holds only in-frame clones, not every one. The sample gives 1,500,000 or so clones, 98% to 99% of which show up once; 0.36% is in the top ten. The specimen sequenced was naive CD4+ T cells sorted from blood. Described subset: CD45RA+ positively selected. These receptors were taken from a man aged 25-45 years in good health.

The chain joins TRBV6-1 to TRBJ2-3, with 9 bases identical to TRBD2. The CDR3 has 15 amino acids. With V trimmed by 2 bases and J by 4 bases, 4 bases remained unmatched. Germline V gene lookup returns CDR1 MNHNS and CDR2 SASEGT. This CDR3 reads CASSETAGGADTQYF. The CDR3 coding sequence is TGTGCCAGCAGTGAAACAGCGGGAGGCGCAGATACGCAGTATTTT.

This chain links TRBV2 with TRBJ1-1, with D unclear. Germline loops: CDR1 SNHLY, CDR2 FYNNEI. V lost 6 bases to trimming and J lost 0 bases, with 8 bases between them. CDR3 length equals 13 residues. CDR3 DNA sequence: TGTGCCAGCAGCAGTTCTCTGAACACTGAAGCTTTCTTT. Translating it yields CASSSSLNTEAFF.

V is TRBV14 and J is TRBJ2-6; D could derive from TRBD1 or TRBD2 (5 bases each). Germline values: CDR1 SGHDN, CDR2 FVKESK. V lost 3 bases to trimming and J lost 1 base, with 16 bases between them. This CDR3 is 18 amino acids long. CDR3 region: CASSQWAGSASGANVLTF. DNA for the CDR3: TGTGCCAGCAGCCAGTGGGCAGGGAGTGCTTCTGGGGCCAACGTCCTGACTTTC.

The chain is built from TRBV5-6 and TRBJ2-1, with D perhaps TRBD2 (5 bases). Germline assignment: CDR1 SGHDT and CDR2 YYEEEE. V lost 5 bases and J lost 5, with 17 bases in between. CDR3 length: 15 residues. The CDR3 spells CASSPRGLRDNEQFF. In nucleotides, the CDR3 is TGTGCCAGCAGTCCCCGCGGGCTTAGGGACAATGAGCAGTTCTTC.

V gene TRBV5-4 combines with J gene TRBJ2-1; TRBD2 matches at 9 bases. Unmatched junction bases numbered 9, after V lost 5 bases and J lost 0 bases. CDR1 and CDR2 from the germline V gene are SGHNT and YYREEE (reference sequence). This CDR3 spans 17 amino acids. In DNA form, the CDR3 reads TGTGCCAGCAGGGCTAGCGGGACACTAAGCTCCTACAATGAGCAGTTCTTC. Encoded protein: CASRASGTLSSYNEQFF.

The rearrangement links TRBV29-1 to TRBJ2-3; TRBD1 matches 7 bases. The length of the CDR3 is 13 residues. Germline V gene sequence: CDR1 SQVTM, CDR2 ANQGSEA. The ends lost 4 bases at V and 9 bases at J; junction bases unmatched: 10. CDR3 in amino acids: CSVGYRDRSTQYF. Here the CDR3 DNA reads TGCAGCGTTGGGTACCGGGACAGATCGACGCAGTATTTT.

The chain recombines TRBV11-1 with TRBJ2-3; 7 bases fit TRBD2. Per the germline V gene, CDR1 is SGHAT and CDR2 is FQDESV (reference sequence). The CDR3 loop spans 15 amino acids. With 5 bases clipped from V and 0 bases from J, the junction kept 5 bases outside the gene matches. The CDR3 sequence is CASSPLAASTDTQYF. The CDR3 nucleotides read TGTGCCAGCAGCCCCCTAGCGGCTAGCACAGATACGCAGTATTTT.

This clone has a single count. The chain joins TRBV7-6 to TRBJ1-3; no clear D. Trimming stripped 2 bases from V and 0 bases from J, with 11 bases between. This CDR3 has 16 amino acids. The germline V gene has CDR1 SGHVS and CDR2 FNYEAQ. This CDR3 is CASSLTLLDSGNTIYF. The CDR3 nucleotides are TGTGCCAGCAGCTTAACCCTCCTGGACTCTGGAAACACCATATATTTT. Filled out from reference TRBV7-6 and TRBJ1-3, the complete variable domain reads GAGVSQSPRYKVTKRGQDVALRCDPISGHVSLYWYRQALGQGPEFLTYFNYEAQQDKSGLPNDRFSAERPEGSISTLTIQRTEQRDSAMYRCASSLTLLDSGNTIYFGEGSWLTVV.

The J gene is TRBJ1-3, the V gene TRBV5-1, with D uncertain. The V gene's germline CDR1 is SGHRS and CDR2 YFSETQ. The V gene lost 5 bases and the J gene lost 0 bases, with 9 bases spanning the gap. This CDR3 has 14 residues. The CDR3 is CASRPSHSGNTIYF. CDR3 nucleotides: TGCGCCAGCAGACCCAGCCACTCTGGAAACACCATATATTTT.

The chain links TRBV5-1 to TRBJ2-5; 7 bases line up with TRBD2. Unmatched junction bases numbered 6, after V lost 2 bases and J lost 5 bases. The CDR3 is made up of 14 amino acids. Germline V gives CDR1 SGHRS, CDR2 YFSETQ. This CDR3 is CASSFKAGRETQYF. CDR3 nucleotide sequence: TGCGCCAGCAGCTTTAAAGCGGGGAGGGAGACCCAGTACTTC.

This chain joins TRBV2 and TRBJ1-1; the D is unclear. Between the trimmed V and J ends, which lost 4 bases and 1 base, there was a span of 10 bases. The V gene's germline CDR1 is SNHLY and CDR2 FYNNEI. CDR3 length equals 14 residues. The CDR3: CASSGPGKNTEAFF. For the CDR3, the DNA is TGTGCCAGCAGTGGACCGGGGAAGAACACTGAAGCTTTCTTT.

V gene TRBV19 combines with J gene TRBJ2-1; 9 bases are a match to TRBD2. The CDR3 covers 18 residues. Germline V gene sequence: CDR1 LNHDA, CDR2 SQIVND (reference sequence). V was clipped by 0 bases and J by 7 bases; unmatched bases: 13. CDR3 residues: CASSIDRLAGPIRNEQFF. The CDR3 nucleotides read TGTGCCAGTAGTATAGATCGGCTAGCGGGGCCCATAAGGAATGAGCAGTTCTTC.

V is TRBV11-3 and J is TRBJ2-7; tentative D call: TRBD2 (5 bases). This CDR3 has 15 residues. Per the germline V gene, CDR1 is SGHNT and CDR2 is YENEEA. Trimming shortened V by 2 bases and J by 0 bases, and 11 bases separated the two germline ends. CDR3 bases: TGTGCCAGCAGCTTACCAAAGCGGAGCTCCTACGAGCAGTACTTC. It translates to CASSLPKRSSYEQYF.

The gene calls are TRBV6-5 and TRBJ2-7; D uncertain. The CDR3 loop spans 12 amino acids. Germline CDR1 MNHEY, CDR2 SVGAGI. Between the trimmed V and J ends, which lost 11 bases and 3 bases, there was a span of 14 bases. The CDR3 DNA reads TGTGCCTCGAAAGGACGGAACTACGAGCAGTACTTC. Protein sequence: CASKGRNYEQYF.

The rearrangement joins TRBV7-7 to TRBJ1-1; D is uncertain. Germline V gene data show CDR1 as SSHAT and CDR2 as FNYEAQ (reference sequence). Trimming shortened V by 1 base and J by 2 bases, and 5 bases separated the two germline ends. This CDR3 has 13 residues. Here the CDR3 reads CASSLGHNTEAFF. DNA for the CDR3: TGTGCCAGCAGCTTAGGACACAACACTGAAGCTTTCTTT.

This chain joins TRBV6-1 and TRBJ2-7; 7 positions match TRBD1. CDR1 is MNHNS, CDR2 SASEGT, per germline. The CDR3 is made up of 13 amino acids. V gave up 5 bases and J gave up 2 bases; unmatched junction bases: 3. CDR3 DNA: TGTGCCAGCAGTCGGGGACAGACCTACGAGCAGTACTTC. It specifies CASSRGQTYEQYF.

The chain is built from TRBV6-5 and TRBJ1-5, with D hard to call. CDR3 size: 13 residues. Trimming stripped 6 bases from V and 11 bases from J, with 17 bases between. Germline V gene lookup returns CDR1 MNHEY and CDR2 SVGAGI. CDR3 nucleotide sequence: TGTGCCAGCAGCTCCGACACCCTCGGGGCCCAGCATTTT. As protein: CASSSDTLGAQHF.

This chain uses TRBV18 with TRBJ2-7; 9 positions agree with TRBD2. Losses at the gene ends were 1 base for V and 3 bases for J; bases not matched to a gene: 7. Germline-derived CDR1 and CDR2 are KGHSH and LQKENI. The length of the CDR3 is 16 residues. The CDR3 spells CASSPRRLAGIYEQYF. CDR3 sequence (DNA): TGTGCCAGCTCACCACGGAGGCTAGCGGGGATCTACGAGCAGTACTTC.